The rows below give T cell receptor beta chains drawn from one sample of a study of CD8+ T cells in alopecia areata. Sequencing used immunoSEQ multiplex PCR; TCRdb keeps in-frame clones, though not all of them. The sample consists of over 150,000 clones, about 55% of them appearing once. The source material was CD8+ T cells sorted from blood, sampled at week 24, from a patient treated with tofacitinib. The receptors were sampled from a human donor with alopecia areata. The CDR3 runs from the conserved cysteine through the conserved F or W. A D gene is named only where the DNA matches it firmly. Some rows mark clone size as missing; the rest say once, few, many or name a class of expanded clone.

TRBJ2-2	16	.	TRBV4-3	.	CASSQDQKLGGGELFF	TGCGCCAGCAGCCAAGATCAAAAGCTGGGGGGCGGGGAGCTGTTTTTT
TRBJ2-7	11	.	TRBV25-1	.	CASRVGYEQYF	TGTGCCAGCAGGGTAGGCTACGAGCAGTACTTC
TRBJ1-6	12	.	TRBV19	TRBD1	CASNTGGSPLHF	TGTGCCAGCAACACAGGGGGTTCACCCCTCCACTTT
TRBJ1-6	15	.	TRBV9	.	CASSESIGGNSPLHF	TGTGCCAGCAGCGAATCTATTGGGGGGAATTCACCCCTCCACTTT
TRBJ2-3	16	.	TRBV10-3	TRBD1	CAISESAGGRGDTQYF	TGTGCCATCAGTGAGTCGGCAGGGGGCCGTGGGGATACGCAGTATTTT
TRBJ2-5	13	.	TRBV5-6	.	CASSYFVGETQYF	TGTGCCAGCAGCTACTTCGTCGGCGAGACCCAGTACTTC
TRBJ1-1	18	.	TRBV30	TRBD1	CAWSVEWQGGLGNTEAFF	TGTGCCTGGAGTGTAGAATGGCAAGGGGGCTTGGGGAACACTGAAGCTTTCTTT
TRBJ2-1	12	few	TRBV5-1	.	CASSLGGNEQFF	TGCGCCAGCAGCTTGGGAGGGAATGAGCAGTTCTTC
TRBJ2-7	15	.	TRBV11-2	.	CASSLGSGPLYEQYF	TGTGCCAGCAGCTTAGGTTCGGGGCCCCTCTACGAGCAGTACTTC
TRBJ1-2	13	.	TRBV5-6	.	CASSLWGNYGYTF	TGTGCCAGCAGCTTGTGGGGGAACTATGGCTACACCTTC
TRBJ2-2	14	many	TRBV4-2	.	CASSQGETTGELFF	TGTGCCAGCAGCCAAGGGGAAACGACCGGGGAGCTGTTTTTT
TRBJ2-2	16	.	TRBV7-8	TRBD1	CASSTTRTGATGELFF	TGTGCCAGCAGCACCACTCGGACAGGGGCCACCGGGGAGCTGTTTTTT
TRBJ1-1	14	.	TRBV6-5	TRBD1	CASSGDRGNTEAFF	TGTGCCAGCAGTGGGGACAGGGGGAACACTGAAGCTTTCTTT
TRBJ2-1	11	.	TRBV29-1	.	CSVEELGGQFF	TGCAGCGTTGAAGAGTTGGGGGGGCAGTTCTTC
TRBJ1-4	16	.	TRBV15	.	CATSSPNTATNEKLFF	TGTGCCACCAGCAGTCCGAACACCGCAACTAATGAAAAACTGTTTTTT
TRBJ1-5	17	once	TRBV2	TRBD1	CASSWDRLRARNQPQHF	TGTGCCAGCAGTTGGGACAGGCTAAGGGCGCGGAACCAGCCCCAGCATTTT
TRBJ2-1	10	few	TRBV29-1	.	CSVESNEQFF	TGCAGCGTTGAATCCAATGAGCAGTTCTTC
TRBJ1-5	12	.	TRBV5-6	.	CASSLEGLPQHF	TGTGCCAGCAGCTTAGAGGGGTTGCCCCAGCATTTT
TRBJ2-5	15	.	TRBV7-2	TRBD2	CASSLAGAYQETQYF	TGTGCCAGCAGCCTAGCGGGGGCCTATCAAGAGACCCAGTACTTC
TRBJ2-3	15	few	TRBV28	.	CASSLSGGGADTQYF	TGTGCCAGCAGTTTGAGTGGAGGGGGCGCAGATACGCAGTATTTT
TRBJ2-1	21	few	TRBV29-1	TRBD2	CSVEDSGASGGLHSSYNEQFF	TGCAGCGTTGAAGATAGTGGTGCTAGCGGGGGCCTCCACAGCTCCTACAATGAGCAGTTCTTC
TRBJ2-7	14	few	TRBV7-2	TRBD1	CASSLINRGYEQYF	TGTGCCAGCAGCTTAATAAACAGGGGATACGAGCAGTACTTC
TRBJ1-2	14	.	TRBV30	TRBD1	CAWSVVGQNYGYTF	TGTGCCTGGAGTGTAGTGGGACAGAACTATGGCTACACCTTC
TRBJ1-2	15	.	TRBV4-3	.	CASSQGTGHRYGYTF	TGCGCCAGCAGCCAAGGAACGGGACACCGCTATGGCTACACCTTC
TRBJ2-2	14	few	TRBV30	.	CAWKVAGRTGELFF	TGTGCCTGGAAGGTGGCGGGTAGAACCGGGGAGCTGTTTTTT
TRBJ2-3	17	.	TRBV10-3	.	CAITDQDLHISTDTQYF	TGTGCCATCACGGACCAGGACCTACATATTAGCACAGATACGCAGTATTTT
TRBJ2-3	12	.	TRBV7-2	.	CASSLWGDTQYF	TGTGCCAGCAGCTTATGGGGGGATACGCAGTATTTT
TRBJ2-4	16	.	TRBV14	.	CASSQAQGLAKNIQYF	TGTGCCAGCAGCCAAGCCCAGGGCCTAGCCAAAAACATTCAGTACTTC
TRBJ2-2	15	.	TRBV27	.	CASSSPGGGTGELFF	TGTGCCAGCAGTTCCCCGGGTGGGGGAACCGGGGAGCTGTTTTTT
TRBJ2-1	14	once	TRBV30	.	CAWSAGLAYNEQFF	TGTGCCTGGAGTGCGGGACTGGCCTACAATGAGCAGTTCTTC
TRBJ2-7	15	.	TRBV5-6	.	CASSLDQGPVYEQYF	TGTGCCAGCAGCTTGGACCAGGGACCCGTGTACGAGCAGTACTTC
TRBJ1-1	12	.	TRBV30	.	CAWSVSDTEAFF	TGTGCCTGGAGTGTCTCAGACACTGAAGCTTTCTTT
TRBJ1-1	13	.	TRBV7-9	.	CASSQDEVTEAFF	TGTGCCAGCAGCCAAGACGAGGTAACTGAAGCTTTCTTT
TRBJ1-1	14	few	TRBV25-1	TRBD1	CASSELGQDGEAFF	TGTGCCAGCAGTGAATTGGGACAGGATGGGGAAGCTTTCTTT
TRBJ2-7	14	.	TRBV10-1	TRBD1	CASSYGGQEGEQYF	TGCGCCAGCAGTTATGGGGGACAGGAGGGCGAGCAGTACTTC
TRBJ1-6	15	few	TRBV4-1	.	CASSQEPLGNSPLHF	TGCGCCAGCAGCCAAGAACCACTGGGTAATTCACCCCTCCACTTT